This paragraph reports one TCR beta chain. The germline CDR1 and CDR2 sequences are ENHRY and SYGVKD. Unmatched junction bases numbered 8, after V lost 7 bases and J lost 6 bases. The length of the CDR3 is 14 residues. Libraries were prepared by immunoSEQ multiplex PCR; TCRdb keeps only in-frame clonotypes and omits some of them. The sample records about 70,000 clones, around 76% being singletons. The source of the sample is a study of blood T cell repertoires in COVID-19. Study-wide context: The United States, Italy and Spain provided the acute and convalescent COVID-19 samples.

This chain joins TRBV10-3 and TRBJ2-3; TRBD2 matches at 9 bases. Specimen: peripheral blood. This clonotype originated in a woman of 80 years or more with active or convalescent COVID-19. The CDR3 region is CAIKAGGPLDTQYF. Here the CDR3 DNA reads TGTGCCATCAAGGCGGGGGGGCCTTTGGATACGCAGTATTTT.